What follows are 4 T cell receptor beta chains derived from one specimen sequenced in a study of blood T cell repertoires in COVID-19. Using immunoSEQ multiplex PCR, the repertoire was profiled, and TCRdb retains in-frame clones only, with some absent. The sample holds more than 45,000 clones; about 89% are singletons and the top ten take 27%. What was sequenced was peripheral blood. The receptors originated from a human donor in a cohort sampled during active COVID-19.

The V and J genes are TRBV9 and TRBJ2-1; 7 bases line up with TRBD2. The V gene end was trimmed by 3 bases and the J gene end by 4 bases; junction bases not matched to a gene: 7. This CDR3 has 15 amino acids. The V gene's germline CDR1 is SGDLS and CDR2 YYNGEE. CDR3 loop: CASSEKASGYNEQFF. In nucleotides, the CDR3 is TGTGCCAGCAGCGAGAAGGCTAGCGGATACAATGAGCAGTTCTTC.

The V and J genes are TRBV11-2 and TRBJ1-1; no reliable D call. Germline assignment: CDR1 SGHAT and CDR2 FQNNGV. The CDR3 is made up of 14 amino acids. V lost 5 bases to trimming and J lost 0 bases, with 10 bases between them. CDR3 DNA: TGTGCCAGCAGCCGCTTGGCGGTGAACACTGAAGCTTTCTTT. As protein: CASSRLAVNTEAFF.

This clone showed up just a few times. The V call is TRBV6-2 or TRBV6-3, the J call TRBJ2-3, with 7 bases aligning to TRBD2. The CDR3 sequence is 15 residues long. The trim removed 6 bases at V and 2 bases at J, leaving 8 bases unmatched. The germline V gene encodes CDR1 MNHEY and CDR2 SVGEGT. This CDR3 reads CASSDQGLNTDTQYF. Written as DNA, the CDR3 is TGTGCCAGCAGCGACCAGGGACTAAACACAGATACGCAGTATTTT.

The rearrangement links TRBV5-6 to TRBJ1-2; D remains unclear. V shed 2 bases and J shed 9 bases, with 17 bases lying between them. There are 14 residues in the CDR3. Germline V CDR1 and CDR2: SGHDT, YYEEEE. The CDR3 coding sequence is TGTGCCAGCAGCTTTGTACAGCCGATTATGAGCTACACCTTC. It encodes CASSFVQPIMSYTF.